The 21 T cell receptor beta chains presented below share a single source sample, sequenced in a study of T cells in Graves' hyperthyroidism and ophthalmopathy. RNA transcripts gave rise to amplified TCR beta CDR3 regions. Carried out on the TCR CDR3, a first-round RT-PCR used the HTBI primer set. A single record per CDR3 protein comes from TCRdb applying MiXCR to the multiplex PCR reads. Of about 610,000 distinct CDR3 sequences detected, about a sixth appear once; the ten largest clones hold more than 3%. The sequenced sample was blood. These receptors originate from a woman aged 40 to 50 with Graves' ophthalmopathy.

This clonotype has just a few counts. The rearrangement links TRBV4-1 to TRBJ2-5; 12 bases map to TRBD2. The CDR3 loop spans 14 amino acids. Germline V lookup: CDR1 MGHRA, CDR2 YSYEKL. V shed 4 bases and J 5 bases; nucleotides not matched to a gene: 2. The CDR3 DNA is TGCGCCAGCAGCCCTCTAGCGGGAGGGGAGACCCAGTACTTC. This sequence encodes CASSPLAGGETQYF.

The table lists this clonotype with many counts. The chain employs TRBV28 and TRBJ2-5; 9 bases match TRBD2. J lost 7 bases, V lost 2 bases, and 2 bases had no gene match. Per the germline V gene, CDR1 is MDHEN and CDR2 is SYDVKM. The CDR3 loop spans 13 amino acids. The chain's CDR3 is CASSLAGGATQYF. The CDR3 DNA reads TGTGCCAGCAGTTTAGCGGGAGGGGCGACCCAGTACTTC.

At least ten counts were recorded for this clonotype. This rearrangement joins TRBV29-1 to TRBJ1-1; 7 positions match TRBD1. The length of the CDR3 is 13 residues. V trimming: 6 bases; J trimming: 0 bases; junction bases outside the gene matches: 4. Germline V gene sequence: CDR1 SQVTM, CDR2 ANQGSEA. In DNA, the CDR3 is TGCAGCGTCAAGGGACAGATGAACACTGAAGCTTTCTTT. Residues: CSVKGQMNTEAFF.

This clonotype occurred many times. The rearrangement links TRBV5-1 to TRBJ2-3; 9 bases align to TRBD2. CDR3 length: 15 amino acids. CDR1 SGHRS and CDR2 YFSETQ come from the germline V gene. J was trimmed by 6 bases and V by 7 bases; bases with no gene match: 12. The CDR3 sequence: CASQSSGGITDTQYF. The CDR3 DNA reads TGCGCCAGCCAATCAAGCGGGGGGATCACGGATACGCAGTATTTT.

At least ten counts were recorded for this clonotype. As DNA, the CDR3 is TGTGCCAGCAGCTACGGCGGGACAGGGGTCCACGAGCAGTACTTC. Translating it yields CASSYGGTGVHEQYF. The V gene is TRBV7-3, the J gene TRBJ2-7; 10 nucleotides agree with TRBD1. Germline values: CDR1 SGHTA, CDR2 FQGTGA. V was pared by 4 bases and J by 5 bases, with 8 bases of the junction left unmatched. This CDR3 spans 15 amino acids.

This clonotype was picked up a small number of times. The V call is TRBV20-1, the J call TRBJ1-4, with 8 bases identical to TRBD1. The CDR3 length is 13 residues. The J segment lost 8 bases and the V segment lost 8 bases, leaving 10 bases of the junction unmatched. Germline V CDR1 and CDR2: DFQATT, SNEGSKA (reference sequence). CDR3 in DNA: TGCAGTTTTCATCGGACAGGGAGCGAAAAACTGTTTTTT. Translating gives CSFHRTGSEKLFF.

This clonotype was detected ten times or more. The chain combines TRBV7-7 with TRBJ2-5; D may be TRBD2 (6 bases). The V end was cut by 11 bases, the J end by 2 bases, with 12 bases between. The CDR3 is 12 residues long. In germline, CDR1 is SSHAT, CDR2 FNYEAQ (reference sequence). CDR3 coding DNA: TGTGCCGTCGGAGGGCATCAAGAGACCCAGTACTTC. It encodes CAVGGHQETQYF.

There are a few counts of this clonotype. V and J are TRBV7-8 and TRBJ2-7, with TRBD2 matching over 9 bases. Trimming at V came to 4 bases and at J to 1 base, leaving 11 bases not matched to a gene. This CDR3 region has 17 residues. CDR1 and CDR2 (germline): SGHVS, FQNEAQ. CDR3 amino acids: CASSSGGLAGMSYEQYF. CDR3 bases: TGTGCCAGCAGCTCAGGAGGGCTAGCGGGAATGTCCTACGAGCAGTACTTC.

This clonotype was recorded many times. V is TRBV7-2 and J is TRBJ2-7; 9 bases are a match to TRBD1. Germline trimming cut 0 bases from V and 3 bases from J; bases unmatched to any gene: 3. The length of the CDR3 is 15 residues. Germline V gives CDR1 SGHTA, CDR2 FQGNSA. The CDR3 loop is CASSLARQGGYEQYF. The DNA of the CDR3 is TGTGCCAGCAGCTTAGCTCGACAGGGGGGCTACGAGCAGTACTTC.

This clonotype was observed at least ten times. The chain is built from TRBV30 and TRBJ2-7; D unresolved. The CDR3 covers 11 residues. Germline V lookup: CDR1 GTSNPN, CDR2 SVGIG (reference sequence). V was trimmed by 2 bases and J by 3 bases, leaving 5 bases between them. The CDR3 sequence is CAWSKGYEQYF. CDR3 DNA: TGTGCCTGGAGTAAGGGCTACGAGCAGTACTTC.

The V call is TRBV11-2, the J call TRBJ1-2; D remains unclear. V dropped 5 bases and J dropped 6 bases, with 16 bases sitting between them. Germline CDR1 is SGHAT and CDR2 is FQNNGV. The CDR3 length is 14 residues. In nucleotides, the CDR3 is TGTGCCAGCAGCCCTGTGGCCCTCGGGGATGGCTACACCTTC. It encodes CASSPVALGDGYTF.

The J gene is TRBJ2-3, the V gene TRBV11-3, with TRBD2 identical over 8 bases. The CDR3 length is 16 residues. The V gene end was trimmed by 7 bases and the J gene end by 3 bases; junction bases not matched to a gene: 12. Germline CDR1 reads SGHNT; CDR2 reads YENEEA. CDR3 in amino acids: CASIKEPAGVTDTQYF. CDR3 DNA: TGTGCCAGCATAAAGGAGCCAGCGGGAGTGACAGATACGCAGTATTTT.

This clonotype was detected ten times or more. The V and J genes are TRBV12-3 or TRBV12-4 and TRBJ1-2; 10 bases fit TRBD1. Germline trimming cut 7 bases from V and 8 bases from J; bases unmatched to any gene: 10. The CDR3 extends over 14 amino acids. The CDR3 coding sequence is TGTGCCAGCAACCCGACAGGGGGCCATGGGGGCTACACCTTC. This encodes CASNPTGGHGGYTF.

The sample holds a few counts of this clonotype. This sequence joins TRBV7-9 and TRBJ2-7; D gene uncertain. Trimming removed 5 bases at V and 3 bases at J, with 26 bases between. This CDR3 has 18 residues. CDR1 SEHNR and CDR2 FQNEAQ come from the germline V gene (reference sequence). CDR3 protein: CASSPIGLAGNSIYEQYF. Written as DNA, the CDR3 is TGTGCCAGCAGCCCCATAGGCTTAGCTGGGAACTCCATCTACGAGCAGTACTTC.

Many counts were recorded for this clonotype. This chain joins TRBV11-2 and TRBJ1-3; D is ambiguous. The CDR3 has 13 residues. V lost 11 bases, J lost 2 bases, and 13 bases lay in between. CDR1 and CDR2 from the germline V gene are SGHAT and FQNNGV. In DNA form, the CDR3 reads TGTGCCTGGAGAGGTTTTACTGGAAACACCATATATTTT. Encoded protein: CAWRGFTGNTIYF.

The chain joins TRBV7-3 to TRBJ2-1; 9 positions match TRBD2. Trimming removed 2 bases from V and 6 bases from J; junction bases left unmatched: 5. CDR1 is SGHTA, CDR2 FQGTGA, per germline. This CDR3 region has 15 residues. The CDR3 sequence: CASSLRGRAGNEQFF. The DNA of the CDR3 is TGTGCCAGCAGCTTACGCGGGAGGGCGGGCAATGAGCAGTTCTTC.

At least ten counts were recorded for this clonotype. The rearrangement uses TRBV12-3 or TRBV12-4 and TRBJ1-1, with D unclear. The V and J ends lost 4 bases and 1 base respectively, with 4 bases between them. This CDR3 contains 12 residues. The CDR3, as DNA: TGTGCCAGCAGTTGGACGAACACTGAAGCTTTCTTT. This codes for CASSWTNTEAFF.

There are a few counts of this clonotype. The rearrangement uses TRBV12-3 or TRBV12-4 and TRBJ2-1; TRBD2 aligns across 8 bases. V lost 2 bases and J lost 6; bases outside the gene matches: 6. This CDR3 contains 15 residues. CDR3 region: CASSLWTGGSNEQFF. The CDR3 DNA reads TGTGCCAGCAGTTTATGGACGGGGGGGTCCAATGAGCAGTTCTTC.

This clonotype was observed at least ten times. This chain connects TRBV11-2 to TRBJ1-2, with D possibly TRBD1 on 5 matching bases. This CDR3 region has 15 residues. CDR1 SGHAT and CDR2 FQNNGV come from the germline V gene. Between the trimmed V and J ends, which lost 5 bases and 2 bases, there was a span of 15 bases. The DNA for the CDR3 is TGTGCCAGCAGCCCAGGGCACGGACCAAACTATGGCTACACCTTC. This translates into CASSPGHGPNYGYTF.

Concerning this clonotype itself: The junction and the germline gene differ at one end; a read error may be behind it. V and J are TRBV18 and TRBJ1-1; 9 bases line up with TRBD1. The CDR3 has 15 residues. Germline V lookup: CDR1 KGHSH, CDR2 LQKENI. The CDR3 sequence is CASSPRTGAGTKAFF. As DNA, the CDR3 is TGTGCCAGCTCACCGCGGACAGGGGCGGGCACTAAAGCTTTCTTT. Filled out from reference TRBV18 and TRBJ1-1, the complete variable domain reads NAGVMQNPRHLVRRRGQEARLRCSPMKGHSHVYWYRQLPEEGLKFMVYLQKENIIDESGMPKERFSAEFPKEGPSILRIQQVVRGDSAAYFCASSPRTGAGTKAFFGQGTRLTVV.

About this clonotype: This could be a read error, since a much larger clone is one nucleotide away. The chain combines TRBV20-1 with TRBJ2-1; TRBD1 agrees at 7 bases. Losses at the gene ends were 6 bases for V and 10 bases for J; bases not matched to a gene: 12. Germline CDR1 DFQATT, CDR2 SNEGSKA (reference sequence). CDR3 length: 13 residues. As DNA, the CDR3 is TGCAGTGCCCCATCTTGGGACAGCTACGAGCAGTTCTTC. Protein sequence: CSAPSWDSYEQFF.